This T cell receptor beta chain was identified during a study of T cells in Graves' hyperthyroidism and ophthalmopathy. In this sample, this clonotype turned up many times. The CDR3 runs to 15 residues. J lost 4 bases, V lost 5 bases, and 12 bases had no gene match. Germline V gene lookup returns CDR1 DFQATT and CDR2 SNEGSKA (reference sequence). Using RNA transcripts as the source, TCR beta CDR3 regions were amplified. HTBI primers drove first-round RT-PCR of the TCR CDR3. TCRdb reprocessed the multiplex PCR reads with MiXCR, giving one entry per CDR3 protein. This table has hundreds of thousands of distinct CDR3 sequences, around 15% appearing once.

The specimen was blood. The rearrangement links TRBV20-1 to TRBJ2-7; TRBD2 agrees at 9 bases. The source of this sequence is a woman aged 18-29 years with Graves' hyperthyroidism. The CDR3 DNA reads TGCAGTGCTCCGAAGATCCCGGGACTAGCATACGAGCAGTACTTC. It translates to CSAPKIPGLAYEQYF.